Sequencing of this T cell receptor beta chain was carried out in a study of shared clonotypes between healthy human individuals. The sorted-subset replicate PCRs were given 150 to 200 ng DNA, which is approximately 30,000 T cell genomes. TCRdb's copy holds only in-frame clones and misses some; the assay was immunoSEQ multiplex PCR. Of around 1.4 million clones in the sample, less than 99% were seen once. Worth noting for this clone: Antigen: not known.

Study-wide results and limits: Represented genetic and exposure-history diversity was restricted by having few donors.

CDR1 SGHDT and CDR2 YYEEEE come from the germline V gene. V was pared by 2 bases and J by 5 bases, with 5 bases of the junction left unmatched. This CDR3 region has 14 residues. Material for sequencing was naive CD4+ T cells sorted from blood. The subset is: CD45RA+ positively selected. This sequence joins TRBV5-6 and TRBJ2-5, with 8 bases that match TRBD1. This sequence originates from a man younger than 40 in good health. For the CDR3, the DNA is TGTGCCAGCAGCTTTGACAGGGGCGCGGAGACCCAGTACTTC. Amino acids: CASSFDRGAETQYF.